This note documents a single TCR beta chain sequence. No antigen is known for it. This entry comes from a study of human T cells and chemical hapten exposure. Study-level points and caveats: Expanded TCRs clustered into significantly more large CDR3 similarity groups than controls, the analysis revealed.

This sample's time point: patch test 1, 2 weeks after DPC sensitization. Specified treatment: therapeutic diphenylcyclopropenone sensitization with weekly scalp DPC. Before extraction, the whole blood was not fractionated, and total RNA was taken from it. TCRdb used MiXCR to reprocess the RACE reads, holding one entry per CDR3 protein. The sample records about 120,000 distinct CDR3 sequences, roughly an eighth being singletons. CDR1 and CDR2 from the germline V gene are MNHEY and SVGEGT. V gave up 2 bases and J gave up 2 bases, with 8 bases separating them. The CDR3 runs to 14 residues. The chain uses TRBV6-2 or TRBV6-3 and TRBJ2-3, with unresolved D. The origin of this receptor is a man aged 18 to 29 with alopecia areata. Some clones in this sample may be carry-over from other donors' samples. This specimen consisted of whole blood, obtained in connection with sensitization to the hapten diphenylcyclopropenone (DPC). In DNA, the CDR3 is TGTGCCAGCAGTTACCCGGATTACACAGATACGCAGTATTTT. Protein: CASSYPDYTDTQYF.